The rows below give T cell receptor beta chains drawn from one sample of a study of T cell responses to AZD1222 COVID-19 vaccine. Sequencing was performed with immunoSEQ multiplex PCR; in TCRdb, only in-frame clones are kept and a portion is missing. The top ten hold around 10% of the sample, which has tens of thousands of clones, 87% seen once. This specimen consisted of peripheral blood, obtained 28 days after the second AZD1222 dose. The source of these receptors is an adult who received the AZD1222 COVID-19 vaccine. Each CDR3 is given with its conserved first and last residue. The D gene is left open where the match is weak. The size entry is marked missing in some rows and otherwise reads once, few, many or a size class.

clone size,V gene,J gene,D gene,CDR3 protein,CDR3 DNA
.,TRBV7-9,TRBJ2-2,TRBD2,CASSPRPGLATGELFF,TGTGCCAGCAGCCCCAGACCGGGACTAGCGACCGGGGAGCTGTTTTTT
.,TRBV28,TRBJ2-7,TRBD1,CASRPGTALYEQYF,TGTGCCAGCAGACCCGGGACAGCCCTTTACGAGCAGTACTTC
.,TRBV27,TRBJ1-5,.,CASSLKAGNQPQHF,TGTGCCAGCAGTTTAAAGGCAGGGAACCAGCCCCAGCATTTT
once,TRBV18,TRBJ1-1,.,CASSTQNTEAFF,TGTGCCAGCTCAACACAGAACACTGAAGCTTTCTTT
.,TRBV24-1,TRBJ2-7,.,CATADRYSYEQYF,TGTGCCACCGCCGACAGATACTCCTACGAGCAGTACTTC
few,TRBV6-5,TRBJ2-2,.,CASRTGGLAPGELFF,TGTGCCAGCAGAACCGGCGGATTGGCCCCCGGGGAGCTGTTTTTT
.,TRBV28,TRBJ1-2,TRBD1,CASRGTGGIYGYTF,TGTGCCAGCAGGGGGACAGGCGGGATCTATGGCTACACCTTC
.,TRBV6-5,TRBJ2-1,.,CASKNGFFEQFF,TGTGCCAGCAAAAACGGGTTTTTTGAGCAGTTCTTC
.,TRBV2,TRBJ1-5,.,CARAAGAQLSNQPQHF,TGTGCCAGGGCGGCGGGTGCCCAACTTAGCAATCAGCCCCAGCATTTT
.,TRBV6-5,TRBJ1-2,.,CASSPAKDIF,TGTGCCAGCAGTCCTGCGAAGGATATCTTC
.,TRBV6-5,TRBJ2-7,.,CASSYSVGGRLGEQYF,TGTGCCAGCAGTTACTCAGTTGGGGGGCGTTTAGGCGAGCAGTACTTC
.,TRBV7-2,TRBJ2-7,.,CASSLVFGYEQYF,TGTGCCAGCAGCTTAGTTTTCGGTTACGAGCAGTACTTC
.,TRBV11-2,TRBJ1-1,.,CASSLGGRANTEAFF,TGTGCCAGCAGCTTAGGGGGACGGGCGAACACTGAAGCTTTCTTT
.,TRBV5-6,TRBJ2-7,.,CASSSTVSSYEQYF,TGTGCCAGCAGCTCAACCGTTAGCTCCTACGAGCAGTACTTC
few,TRBV28,TRBJ2-7,TRBD1,CASSSTGISSEREQYF,TGTGCCAGCAGTTCGACAGGGATCTCCTCCGAAAGGGAGCAGTACTTC
.,TRBV7-2,TRBJ2-7,TRBD1,CASSLVYQGAHEQYF,TGTGCCAGCAGCTTAGTTTACCAGGGGGCCCACGAGCAGTACTTC
.,TRBV5-1,TRBJ1-1,.,CASSLLRGIPEAFF,TGCGCCAGCAGCTTGTTAAGAGGGATCCCTGAAGCTTTCTTT
.,TRBV10-2,TRBJ2-5,TRBD2,CASRPGTSGEETQYF,TGCGCCAGCAGACCGGGGACTAGCGGGGAAGAGACCCAGTACTTC
.,TRBV6-5,TRBJ1-5,.,CASPDMSNQPQHF,TGTGCCAGTCCTGACATGAGCAATCAGCCCCAGCATTTT
.,TRBV2,TRBJ1-2,TRBD1,CASRERTGFGGYTF,TGTGCCAGCAGGGAAAGGACAGGGTTCGGCGGCTACACCTTC
.,TRBV29-1,TRBJ1-5,.,CSVGGPGTGQPQHF,TGCAGCGTTGGAGGGCCGGGAACGGGGCAGCCCCAGCATTTT
.,TRBV7-2,TRBJ1-2,.,CASTVEKANYGYTF,TGTGCCAGCACCGTTGAAAAAGCTAACTATGGCTACACCTTC
.,TRBV20-1,TRBJ1-1,.,CSATRTEAFF,TGCAGTGCAACAAGGACTGAAGCTTTCTTT
.,TRBV19,TRBJ1-2,.,CAHAGGRYGYTF,TGTGCCCATGCCGGAGGCCGCTATGGCTACACCTTC
.,TRBV5-8,TRBJ1-2,.,CASSLGRQVRYGYTF,TGTGCCAGCAGCTTGGGGCGACAGGTGCGCTATGGCTACACCTTC
.,TRBV5-1,TRBJ1-2,TRBD1,CASSQDRGTYGYTF,TGCGCCAGCAGCCAGGACAGGGGGACGTATGGCTACACCTTC
.,TRBV5-1,TRBJ2-7,.,CASSSSGGRLYEQYF,TGCGCCAGCAGCTCATCAGGAGGGCGGCTCTACGAGCAGTACTTC
.,TRBV23-1,TRBJ2-2,.,CASTGELFF,TGCGCCAGCACCGGGGAGCTGTTTTTT
.,TRBV7-2,TRBJ2-5,.,CASSPTETQYF,TGTGCCAGCAGCCCTACCGAGACCCAGTACTTC
.,TRBV6-5,TRBJ1-2,TRBD1,CASRKDRVDYGYTF,TGTGCCAGCAGAAAGGACAGGGTGGACTATGGCTACACCTTC
once,TRBV18,TRBJ1-1,.,CASSPLDSEAFF,TGTGCCAGCTCACCACTCGACAGTGAAGCTTTCTTT
.,TRBV2,TRBJ2-7,.,CASSEQGRSYEQYF,TGTGCCAGCAGTGAACAGGGTAGGTCCTACGAGCAGTACTTC
.,TRBV19,TRBJ2-1,.,CASSIDGAYNEQFF,TGTGCCAGTAGTATTGACGGGGCCTACAATGAGCAGTTCTTC
.,TRBV28,TRBJ1-5,.,CASTPWAGSNQPQHF,TGTGCCAGCACCCCCTGGGCAGGTAGCAATCAGCCCCAGCATTTT
.,TRBV5-1,TRBJ1-3,TRBD1,CASGTGDGNTIYF,TGCGCCAGTGGGACAGGGGATGGAAACACCATATATTTT
.,TRBV19,TRBJ2-5,.,CASSIGEVALRTQYF,TGTGCCAGTAGTATAGGAGAGGTTGCTCTACGGACCCAGTACTTC
once,TRBV3-1/TRBV3-2,TRBJ2-3,.,CASSQGPADASTDTQYF,TGTGCCAGCAGCCAGGGCCCAGCGGACGCTAGCACAGATACGCAGTATTTT
few,TRBV5-1,TRBJ1-5,.,CASSRAFNQPQHF,TGCGCCAGCAGCCGGGCTTTCAATCAGCCCCAGCATTTT
.,TRBV19,TRBJ1-2,.,CASSTPGAGGYGYTF,TGTGCCAGTAGTACGCCTGGGGCAGGTGGTTATGGCTACACCTTC
.,TRBV2,TRBJ2-7,TRBD1,CASSEQGVIYEQYF,TGTGCCAGCAGTGAACAGGGGGTCATCTACGAGCAGTACTTC
.,TRBV6-5,TRBJ1-3,.,CASKRNTIYF,TGTGCCAGCAAGAGAAACACCATATATTTT
few,TRBV7-6,TRBJ1-1,.,CASKMQVNLNTEAFF,TGTGCCAGCAAAATGCAGGTTAACCTGAACACTGAAGCTTTCTTT
.,TRBV6-5,TRBJ1-1,.,CASSYQTTPSEAFF,TGTGCCAGCAGTTACCAGACAACTCCAAGTGAAGCTTTCTTT
.,TRBV5-1,TRBJ2-3,TRBD1,CASSGQGPRTDTQYF,TGCGCCAGCAGCGGACAGGGCCCCCGCACAGATACGCAGTATTTT
.,TRBV29-1,TRBJ1-5,.,CSVRGTHNQPQHF,TGCAGCGTTCGCGGGACCCATAATCAGCCCCAGCATTTT